The TCR beta chain under discussion was sequenced for a study of blood T cell repertoires in COVID-19. Repertoires were generated with immunoSEQ multiplex PCR, while TCRdb's copy carries only in-frame clones and drops some. The data contain a few hundred thousand clones, approximately 82% of them singletons. Germline CDR1 is MGHRA and CDR2 is YSYEKL. The J segment lost 2 bases and the V segment lost 4 bases, leaving 10 bases of the junction unmatched. CDR3 length: 18 amino acids. The source of this sequence is a man in his thirties or forties who had recovered from COVID-19. The material sequenced was peripheral blood. V gene TRBV4-1 combines with J gene TRBJ2-6, with 8 bases lining up with TRBD1. The chain's CDR3 is CASSPRDRSLPGANVLTF. CDR3 sequence (DNA): TGCGCCAGCAGCCCTAGGGACAGGAGTCTACCTGGGGCCAACGTCCTGACTTTC.